The present TCR beta chain was sequenced within a study of blood T cells in healthy people across ages. With a J-beta primer mix and a sample-barcoded 5' primer, a second PCR ran roughly 6 to 11 cycles. Each cDNA molecule received a tag from a template-switch adaptor that had 12 random nucleotides. TCRdb ran MiXCR on the 5' RACE reads and lists one entry per CDR3 protein. The profile shows roughly 1,100,000 distinct CDR3 sequences, under 30% of them singletons. Whole-study results and caveats: Naive T cell percentage showed a strong correlation with TCR beta diversity. A conclusive naive versus antigen-experienced comparison was prevented by the unsorted PBMCs.

This clonotype occurred a few times. Antigen specificity is unknown. Trimming shortened V by 7 bases and J by 0 bases, and 16 bases separated the two germline ends. In germline, CDR1 is SNHLY, CDR2 FYNNEI. This CDR3 spans 17 amino acids. The data also belong to a second study, concerning T cells of mothers and their children.

The sequencing input was blood. This receptor was obtained from a girl aged 2-10 years in good health. The chain joins TRBV2 to TRBJ2-6, with D perhaps TRBD1 or TRBD2 (6 bases each). In DNA form, the CDR3 reads TGTGCCAGCACGACAGGACTACTTAACTCTGGGGCCAACGTCCTGACTTTC. As protein: CASTTGLLNSGANVLTF. The complete variable domain, with remaining parts taken from reference TRBV2 and TRBJ2-6, reads EPEVTQTPSHQVTQMGQEVILRCVPISNHLYFYWYRQILGQKVEFLVSFYNNEISEKSEIFDDQFSVERPDGSNFTLKIRSTKLEDSAMYFCASTTGLLNSGANVLTFGAGSRLTVL.